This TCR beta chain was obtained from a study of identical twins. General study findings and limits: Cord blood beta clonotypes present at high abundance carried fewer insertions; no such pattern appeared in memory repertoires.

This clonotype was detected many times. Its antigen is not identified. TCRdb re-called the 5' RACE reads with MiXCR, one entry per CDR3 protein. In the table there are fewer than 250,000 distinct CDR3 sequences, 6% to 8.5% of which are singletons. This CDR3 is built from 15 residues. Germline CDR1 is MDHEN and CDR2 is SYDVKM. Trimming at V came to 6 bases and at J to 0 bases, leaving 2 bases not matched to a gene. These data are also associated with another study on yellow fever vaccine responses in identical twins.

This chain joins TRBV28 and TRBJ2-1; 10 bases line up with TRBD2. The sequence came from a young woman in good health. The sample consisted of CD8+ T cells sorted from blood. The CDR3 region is CASSLAGGSYNEQFF. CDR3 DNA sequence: TGTGCCAGCAGCTTAGCGGGGGGCTCCTACAATGAGCAGTTCTTC.